Presented here are 25 T cell receptor beta chains from one specimen sequenced in a study of blood T cell repertoires in COVID-19. The method was immunoSEQ multiplex PCR; TCRdb's version includes in-frame clones alone and lacks a portion of them. The sample records approximately 85,000 clones, about nine tenths being singletons. The material sequenced was peripheral blood. The receptors originated from a man between 50 and 59 years old with active or convalescent COVID-19.

The chain has TRBV5-4 and TRBJ2-5, with TRBD1 matching over 9 bases. Trimming removed 3 bases from V and 5 bases from J; junction bases left unmatched: 14. The CDR3 has 17 amino acids. Germline CDR1 SGHNT, CDR2 YYREEE (reference sequence). The CDR3 here is CASSSGTGTGTMETQYF. DNA for the CDR3: TGTGCCAGCAGCTCCGGTACCGGGACAGGGACGATGGAGACCCAGTACTTC. Variable domain in full (rest from reference TRBV5-4 and TRBJ2-5): ETGVTQSPTHLIKTRGQQVTLRCSSQSGHNTVSWYQQALGQGPQFIFQYYREEENGRGNFPPRFSGLQFPNYSSELNVNALELDDSALYLCASSSGTGTGTMETQYFGPGTRLLVL.

This chain joins TRBV9 and TRBJ2-1; the D gene is possibly TRBD2 (6 bases). CDR1 is SGDLS, CDR2 YYNGEE, per germline. The V end lost 0 bases, the J end lost 7 bases, and 11 bases lay between the germline ends. This CDR3 region has 14 residues. The CDR3 spells CASSVEGSGNEQFF. CDR3 DNA: TGTGCCAGCAGCGTAGAGGGTAGCGGAAATGAGCAGTTCTTC.

The rearrangement joins TRBV10-3 to TRBJ2-5; 10 positions match TRBD1. Germline CDR1 is ENHRY and CDR2 is SYGVKD. Trimming at V came to 6 bases and at J to 3 bases, leaving 4 bases not matched to a gene. This CDR3 spans 14 amino acids. As DNA, the CDR3 is TGTGCCATCAGGACCGGGACAGGGGAAGAGACCCAGTACTTC. Amino acids: CAIRTGTGEETQYF.

The sample holds a few counts of this clone. This chain uses TRBV2 with TRBJ1-5, with 10 positions matching TRBD1. V lost 5 bases, J lost 5 bases, and 6 bases stayed unmatched. The CDR3 is 15 residues long. CDR1 SNHLY and CDR2 FYNNEI come from the germline V gene. The CDR3 spells CASSLTGGNDQPQHF. DNA for the CDR3: TGTGCCAGCAGTTTGACAGGGGGCAACGATCAGCCCCAGCATTTT.

The rearrangement links TRBV28 to TRBJ2-7, with 8 bases lining up with TRBD2. Per the germline V gene, CDR1 is MDHEN and CDR2 is SYDVKM. V lost 6 bases and J lost 3; bases outside the gene matches: 13. The CDR3 length is 16 residues. This CDR3 is CASSVGGGRPLYEQYF. CDR3 bases: TGTGCCAGCAGCGTCGGTGGCGGGAGGCCCCTCTACGAGCAGTACTTC.

This sequence joins TRBV29-1 and TRBJ1-1, with TRBD1 matching 9 bases. J was trimmed by 0 bases and V by 3 bases; bases with no gene match: 5. Germline CDR1 is SQVTM and CDR2 is ANQGSEA. The CDR3 totals 15 residues. CDR3 loop: CSVETGGWMNTEAFF. The CDR3 nucleotides are TGCAGCGTTGAGACAGGGGGATGGATGAACACTGAAGCTTTCTTT.

V is TRBV19 and J is TRBJ2-6, with D maybe TRBD1 (6 bases). Per the germline V gene, CDR1 is LNHDA and CDR2 is SQIVND (reference sequence). This CDR3 is 16 amino acids long. V was pared by 2 bases and J by 3 bases, with 11 bases between. CDR3 in amino acids: CASSIQSGVGANVLTF. CDR3 in DNA: TGTGCCAGTAGTATACAGTCAGGGGTTGGGGCCAACGTCCTGACTTTC.

This clone was recorded only once. V gene TRBV19 combines with J gene TRBJ1-1; a possible D gene is TRBD1 (5 bases). Germline assignment: CDR1 LNHDA and CDR2 SQIVND (reference sequence). Trimming shortened V by 2 bases and J by 4 bases, and 11 bases separated the two germline ends. The CDR3 is made up of 14 amino acids. CDR3 in amino acids: CASSIQGRATEAFF. The CDR3 DNA sequence: TGTGCCAGTAGTATACAGGGTCGGGCCACTGAAGCTTTCTTT.

The rearrangement joins TRBV27 to TRBJ2-7; TRBD1 might be the D (6 bases). Trimming removed 6 bases at V and 3 bases at J, with 12 bases between. Germline assignment: CDR1 MNHEY and CDR2 SMNVEV (reference sequence). This CDR3 comprises 13 residues. The CDR3 reads CASRQGLRYEQYF. The CDR3 DNA is TGTGCCAGCAGACAGGGTCTCCGCTACGAGCAGTACTTC.

The V and J genes are TRBV6-2 or TRBV6-3 and TRBJ1-6; 8 nucleotides match TRBD1. CDR3 size: 14 residues. Losses at the gene ends were 2 bases for V and 9 bases for J; bases not matched to a gene: 3. CDR1 is MNHEY and CDR2 is SVGEGT in the germline V gene. Here the CDR3 DNA reads TGTGCCAGCAGTTACGGACAGGGAACTTCACCCCTCCACTTT. Translation: CASSYGQGTSPLHF.

The J gene is TRBJ2-7, the V gene TRBV6-5, with 11 bases that match TRBD2. V lost 6 bases, J lost 6 bases, and 7 bases stayed unmatched. This CDR3 region has 14 residues. Germline V gives CDR1 MNHEY, CDR2 SVGAGI. The CDR3 region is CASRIAGGRSEQYF. CDR3 DNA sequence: TGTGCCAGCAGAATAGCGGGGGGGCGTTCCGAGCAGTACTTC.

This chain links TRBV15 with TRBJ2-2, with D hard to call. V shed 5 bases and J shed 0 bases, with 7 bases lying between them. The germline gives CDR1 LNHNV, CDR2 YYDKDF (reference sequence). The CDR3 loop spans 14 amino acids. The CDR3 protein is CATSLGANTGELFF. The CDR3 DNA follows: TGTGCCACCAGCCTGGGCGCGAACACCGGGGAGCTGTTTTTT.

This chain uses TRBV28 with TRBJ1-4; D perhaps matches TRBD1 (6 bases). CDR1 is MDHEN, CDR2 SYDVKM, per germline. The CDR3 loop spans 14 amino acids. The V and J ends lost 4 bases and 4 bases respectively, with 10 bases between them. As DNA, the CDR3 is TGTGCCAGCAGTTCCGGGACATTTAATGAAAAACTGTTTTTT. Its translation is CASSSGTFNEKLFF.

This rearrangement joins TRBV12-5 to TRBJ1-1; no firm D call. Trimming cost V 0 bases and J 7 bases, with 15 bases left between them. Germline CDR1 and CDR2: LGHNT and FRNRAP. CDR3 length equals 15 residues. The CDR3 spells CASGLVLGPPHEAFF. The DNA of the CDR3 is TGTGCTAGTGGTTTGGTACTAGGACCACCACATGAAGCTTTCTTT.

The table lists this clone with a count of one. This chain links TRBV3-1 (or the pseudogene TRBV3-2) with TRBJ1-6, with 7 bases aligning to TRBD1. Germline CDR1 reads LGHDT; CDR2 reads YNNKEL (reference sequence). Trimming at V came to 2 bases and at J to 14 bases, leaving 9 bases not matched to a gene. CDR3 length: 14 residues. CDR3 loop: CASSQRTGPFSLHF. The CDR3 DNA is TGTGCCAGCAGCCAAAGGACAGGCCCGTTCTCCCTCCACTTT.

The chain's CDR3 is CASSSGSPLHF. The CDR3 nucleotides are TGTGCCAGCAGTTCGGGTTCACCCCTCCACTTT. This chain connects TRBV28 to TRBJ1-6; D gene unclear. V was trimmed by 4 bases and J by 9 bases, leaving 4 bases between them. CDR1 is MDHEN and CDR2 is SYDVKM in the germline V gene. There are 11 residues in the CDR3.

The chain joins TRBV20-1 to TRBJ2-5; the D gene is possibly TRBD1 (6 bases). This CDR3 is 12 amino acids long. Germline V gene data show CDR1 as DFQATT and CDR2 as SNEGSKA (reference sequence). Trimming took off 3 bases at V and 5 bases at J, with 10 bases between the two ends. The DNA for the CDR3 is TGCAGTGCTAGTCCCAGGGGCGAGACCCAGTACTTC. Its protein product is CSASPRGETQYF.

In nucleotides, the CDR3 is TGCGCCAGCAGCTTGGACAGGGGCTACACTGAAGCTTTCTTT. Translating gives CASSLDRGYTEAFF. The genes are TRBV5-1 and TRBJ1-1; TRBD1 matches at 7 bases. V was pared by 0 bases and J by 3 bases, with 2 bases of the junction left unmatched. The germline V gene encodes CDR1 SGHRS and CDR2 YFSETQ. The CDR3 contains 14 residues. The variable domain in full, completed from reference TRBV5-1 and TRBJ1-1, reads KAGVTQTPRYLIKTRGQQVTLSCSPISGHRSVSWYQQTPGQGLQFLFEYFSETQRNKGNFPGRFSGRQFSNSRSEMNVSTLELGDSALYLCASSLDRGYTEAFFGQGTRLTVV.

This chain uses TRBV11-2 with TRBJ2-2, with 7 bases identical to TRBD1. CDR3 length: 14 residues. Germline V lookup: CDR1 SGHAT, CDR2 FQNNGV. Trimming cost V 5 bases and J 7 bases; bases outside gene matches: 7. CDR3 nucleotide sequence: TGTGCCAGCAGCCTGGACAGGAAGGTCGGGGAGCTGTTTTTT. This sequence encodes CASSLDRKVGELFF.

This chain uses TRBV27 with TRBJ2-1; weak D call: TRBD2 (6 bases). This CDR3 is 14 amino acids long. Trimming removed 3 bases from V and 2 bases from J, with 8 bases in between. Per the germline V gene, CDR1 is MNHEY and CDR2 is SMNVEV (reference sequence). CDR3 nucleotides: TGTGCCAGCAGTTTGCGGGGCCCCTACAATGAGCAGTTCTTC. It specifies CASSLRGPYNEQFF.

The rearrangement links TRBV3-1 (or the pseudogene TRBV3-2) to TRBJ2-1; D might be TRBD2 (7 bases). With 4 bases removed from V and 5 bases from J, the gap between germline ends came to 18 bases. Germline V lookup: CDR1 LGHDT, CDR2 YNNKEL (reference sequence). This CDR3 comprises 16 residues. The CDR3 DNA sequence: TGTGCCAGCAGCCCAATCAACCGGGGGGCGAACAATGAGCAGTTCTTC. This codes for CASSPINRGANNEQFF.

V gene TRBV7-2 combines with J gene TRBJ1-3; weak D call: TRBD1 (6 bases). V was pared by 1 base and J by 2 bases, with 6 bases between. The CDR3 consists of 14 residues. Germline V lookup: CDR1 SGHTA, CDR2 FQGNSA. The CDR3 is CASSLGDTGNTIYF. The CDR3 nucleotides read TGTGCCAGCAGCTTAGGGGACACTGGAAACACCATATATTTT. The full variable domain, in which reference TRBV7-2 and TRBJ1-3 provide the parts outside the CDR3, is GAGVSQSPSNKVTEKGKDVELRCDPISGHTALYWYRQSLGQGLEFLIYFQGNSAPDKSGLPSDRFSAERTGGSVSTLTIQRTQQEDSAVYLCASSLGDTGNTIYFGEGSWLTVV.

The chain combines TRBV29-1 with TRBJ1-2; the match to TRBD1 covers 9 bases. Germline CDR1 is SQVTM and CDR2 is ANQGSEA. The CDR3 loop spans 13 amino acids. V gave up 4 bases and J gave up 4 bases; unmatched junction bases: 4. DNA for the CDR3: TGCAGCGTTGGACAGGGGGATGCCTATGGCTACACCTTC. It yields the protein CSVGQGDAYGYTF.

The genes are TRBV3-1 (or the pseudogene TRBV3-2) and TRBJ2-4, with 11 bases aligning to TRBD2. The trim removed 3 bases at V and 9 bases at J, leaving 7 bases unmatched. The CDR3 consists of 15 residues. Germline V gene sequence: CDR1 LGHDT, CDR2 YNNKEL (reference sequence). The CDR3 protein is CASSHSGRARGIQYF. The CDR3 DNA reads as TGTGCCAGCAGCCATAGCGGGAGGGCCCGTGGCATTCAGTACTTC.

V is TRBV4-2 and J is TRBJ2-7, with 7 positions matching TRBD2. The V gene end was trimmed by 0 bases and the J gene end by 2 bases; junction bases not matched to a gene: 7. Germline V CDR1 and CDR2: LGHNA, YNFKEQ. The CDR3 has 16 residues. The CDR3 region has the DNA TGTGCCAGCAGCCAAGATCGCGCTAGCGGAACCTACGAGCAGTACTTC. It yields the protein CASSQDRASGTYEQYF.